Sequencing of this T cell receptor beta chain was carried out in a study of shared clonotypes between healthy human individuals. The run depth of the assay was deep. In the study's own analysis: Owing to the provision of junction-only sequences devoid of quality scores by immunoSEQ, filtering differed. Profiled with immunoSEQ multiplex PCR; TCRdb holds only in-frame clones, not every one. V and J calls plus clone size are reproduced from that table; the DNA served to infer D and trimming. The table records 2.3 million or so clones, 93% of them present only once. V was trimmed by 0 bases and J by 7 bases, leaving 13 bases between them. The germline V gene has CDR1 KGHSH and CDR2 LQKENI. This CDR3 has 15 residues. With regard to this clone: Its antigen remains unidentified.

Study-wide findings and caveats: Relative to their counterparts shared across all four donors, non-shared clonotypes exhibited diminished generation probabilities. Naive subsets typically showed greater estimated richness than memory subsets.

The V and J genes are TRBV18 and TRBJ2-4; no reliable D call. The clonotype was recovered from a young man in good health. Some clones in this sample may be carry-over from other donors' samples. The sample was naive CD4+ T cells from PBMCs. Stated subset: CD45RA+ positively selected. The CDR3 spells CASSPPTTPANIQYF. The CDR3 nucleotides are TGTGCCAGCTCACCACCTACAACCCCAGCCAACATTCAGTACTTC.